This T cell receptor (delta chain) originates from a study of γδ T cells in repeated Plasmodium falciparum infection. Study findings and constraints: Compared with Australian children, Malian Vdelta2-negative repertoires seemed more clonal, less diverse, less shared.

Note on this clone: The target antigen is unknown. This is likely an artifact of a read error, given a far larger clone one base away. Other DNA sequences in this specimen translate into the identical CDR3.

This CDR3 region has 19 residues. The germline CDR1 and CDR2 sequences are GEAIGNYY and EKD. Gammadelta T cells were flow-sorted from PBMC into Vgamma9/Vdelta2+ and Vdelta2-negative populations for bulk analysis. TRG and TRD sequences were obtained from every sorted gammadelta sample. TCRdb re-called the multiplex PCR reads through CATT. This sample has more than 70,000 delta-chain clones, with over 0.9% found just once. V usage is TRDV2 and J usage is TRDJ3; maybe TRDD3 (6 bases). Sequencing was performed on gamma-delta T cells from blood. The receptor comes from a pool of human donors (malaria-infected and uninfected, not separated). CDR3 in amino acids: CACDTGGYLSSWDTRQMFF. The DNA for the CDR3 is TGTGCCTGTGACACTGGGGGGTACCTAAGCTCCTGGGACACCCGACAAATGTTTTTC.